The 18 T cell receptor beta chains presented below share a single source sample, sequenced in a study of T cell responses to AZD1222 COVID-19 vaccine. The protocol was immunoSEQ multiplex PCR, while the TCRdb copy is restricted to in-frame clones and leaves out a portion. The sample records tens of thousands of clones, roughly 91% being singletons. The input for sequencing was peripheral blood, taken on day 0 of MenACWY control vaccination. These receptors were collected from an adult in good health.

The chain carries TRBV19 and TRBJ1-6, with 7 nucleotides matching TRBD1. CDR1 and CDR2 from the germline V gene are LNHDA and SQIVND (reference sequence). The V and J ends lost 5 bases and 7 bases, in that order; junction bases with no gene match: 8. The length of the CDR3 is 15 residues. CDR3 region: CASSVQGERNSPLHF. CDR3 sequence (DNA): TGTGCCAGTAGTGTTCAGGGGGAAAGGAATTCACCCCTCCACTTT.

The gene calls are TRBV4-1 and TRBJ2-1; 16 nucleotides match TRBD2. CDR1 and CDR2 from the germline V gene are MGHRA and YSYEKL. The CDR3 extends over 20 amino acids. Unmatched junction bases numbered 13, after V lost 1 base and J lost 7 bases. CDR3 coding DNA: TGCGCCAGCAGCCAAGGTCCGGGACTAGCGGGGGGGCAGTATGGAAATGAGCAGTTCTTC. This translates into CASSQGPGLAGGQYGNEQFF.

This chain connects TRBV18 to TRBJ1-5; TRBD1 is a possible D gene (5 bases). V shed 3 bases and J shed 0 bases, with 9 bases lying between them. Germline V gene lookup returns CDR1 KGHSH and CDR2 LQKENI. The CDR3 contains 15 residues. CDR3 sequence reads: CASSPGEYSNQPQHF. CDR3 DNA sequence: TGTGCCAGCTCACCGGGGGAATATAGCAATCAGCCCCAGCATTTT. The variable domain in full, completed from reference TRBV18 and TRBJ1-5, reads NAGVMQNPRHLVRRRGQEARLRCSPMKGHSHVYWYRQLPEEGLKFMVYLQKENIIDESGMPKERFSAEFPKEGPSILRIQQVVRGDSAAYFCASSPGEYSNQPQHFGDGTRLSIL.

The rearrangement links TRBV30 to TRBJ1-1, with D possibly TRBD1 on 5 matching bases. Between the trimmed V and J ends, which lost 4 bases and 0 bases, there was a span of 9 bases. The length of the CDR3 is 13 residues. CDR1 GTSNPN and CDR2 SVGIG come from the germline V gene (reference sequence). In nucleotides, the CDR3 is TGTGCCTGGAAGAGGGGTATGAACACTGAAGCTTTCTTT. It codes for CAWKRGMNTEAFF.

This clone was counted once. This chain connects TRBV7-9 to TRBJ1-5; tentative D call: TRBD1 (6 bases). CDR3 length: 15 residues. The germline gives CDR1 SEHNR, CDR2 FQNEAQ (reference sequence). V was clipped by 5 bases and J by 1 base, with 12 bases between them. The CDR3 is CASSLGTLSNQPQHF. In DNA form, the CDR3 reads TGTGCCAGCAGCCTAGGGACACTGAGCAATCAGCCCCAGCATTTT.

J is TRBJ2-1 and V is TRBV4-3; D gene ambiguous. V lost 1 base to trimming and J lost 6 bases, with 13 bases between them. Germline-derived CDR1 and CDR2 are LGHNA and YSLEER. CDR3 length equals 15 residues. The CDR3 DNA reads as TGCGCCAGCAGCCAAGGCACTGGGCTTGGCAATGAGCAGTTCTTC. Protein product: CASSQGTGLGNEQFF.

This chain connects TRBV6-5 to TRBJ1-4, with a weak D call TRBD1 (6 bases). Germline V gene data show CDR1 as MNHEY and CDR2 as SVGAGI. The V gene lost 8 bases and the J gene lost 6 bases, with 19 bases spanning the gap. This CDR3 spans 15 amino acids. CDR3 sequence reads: CASRPFWGADEKLFF. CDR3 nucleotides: TGTGCCAGCCGCCCGTTTTGGGGGGCTGATGAAAAACTGTTTTTT.

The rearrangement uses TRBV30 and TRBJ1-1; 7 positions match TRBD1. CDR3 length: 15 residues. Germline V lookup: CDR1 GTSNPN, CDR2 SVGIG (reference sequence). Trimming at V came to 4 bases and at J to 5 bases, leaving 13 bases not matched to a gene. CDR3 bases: TGTGCCTGGAAGCTACGGGACAGTCTAAGTACTGAAGCTTTCTTT. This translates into CAWKLRDSLSTEAFF.

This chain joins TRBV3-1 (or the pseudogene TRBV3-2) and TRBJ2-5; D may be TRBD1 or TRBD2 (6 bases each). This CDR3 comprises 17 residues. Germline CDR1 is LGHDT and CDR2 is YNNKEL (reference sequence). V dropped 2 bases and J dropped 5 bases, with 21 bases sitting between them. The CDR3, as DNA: TGTGCCAGCAGCCAATTGCACAGCTACAGGGCGGGGGAGACCCAGTACTTC. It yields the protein CASSQLHSYRAGETQYF.

The chain's CDR3 is CASSAAGDSPLHF. The CDR3 coding sequence is TGTGCCAGCAGCGCCGCCGGGGATTCACCCCTCCACTTT. The chain has TRBV9 and TRBJ1-6; D not resolved. Germline values: CDR1 SGDLS, CDR2 YYNGEE. This CDR3 comprises 13 residues. The V gene lost 3 bases and the J gene lost 8 bases, with 9 bases spanning the gap.

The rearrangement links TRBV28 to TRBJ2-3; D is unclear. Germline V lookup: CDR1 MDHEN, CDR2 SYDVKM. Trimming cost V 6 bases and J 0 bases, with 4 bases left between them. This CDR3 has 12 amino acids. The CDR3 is CASRTSTDTQYF. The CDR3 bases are TGTGCCAGCAGGACAAGCACAGATACGCAGTATTTT. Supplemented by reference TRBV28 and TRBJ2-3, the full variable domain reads DVKVTQSSRYLVKRTGEKVFLECVQDMDHENMFWYRQDPGLGLRLIYFSYDVKMKEKGDIPEGYSVSREKKERFSLILESASTNQTSMYLCASRTSTDTQYFGPGTRLTVL.

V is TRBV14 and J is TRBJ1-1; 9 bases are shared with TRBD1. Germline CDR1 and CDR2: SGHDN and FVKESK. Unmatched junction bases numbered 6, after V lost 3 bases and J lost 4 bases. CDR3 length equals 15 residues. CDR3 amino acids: CASSQLQGAVTEAFF. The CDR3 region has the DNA TGTGCCAGCAGCCAGCTACAGGGGGCGGTCACTGAAGCTTTCTTT.

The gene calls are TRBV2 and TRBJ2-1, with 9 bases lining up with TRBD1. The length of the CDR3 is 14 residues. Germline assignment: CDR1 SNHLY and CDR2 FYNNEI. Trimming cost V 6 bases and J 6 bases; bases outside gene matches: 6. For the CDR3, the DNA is TGTGCCAGCAGAGAGCCGGGACAGGGCAATGAGCAGTTCTTC. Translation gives CASREPGQGNEQFF. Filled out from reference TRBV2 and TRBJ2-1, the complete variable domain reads EPEVTQTPSHQVTQMGQEVILRCVPISNHLYFYWYRQILGQKVEFLVSFYNNEISEKSEIFDDQFSVERPDGSNFTLKIRSTKLEDSAMYFCASREPGQGNEQFFGPGTRLTVL.

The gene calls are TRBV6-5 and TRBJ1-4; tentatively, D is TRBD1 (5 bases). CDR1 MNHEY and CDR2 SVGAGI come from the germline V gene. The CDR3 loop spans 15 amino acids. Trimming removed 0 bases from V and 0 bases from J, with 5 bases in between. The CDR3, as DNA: TGTGCCAGCAGTTACTCAGGGGCAACTAATGAAAAACTGTTTTTT. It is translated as CASSYSGATNEKLFF.

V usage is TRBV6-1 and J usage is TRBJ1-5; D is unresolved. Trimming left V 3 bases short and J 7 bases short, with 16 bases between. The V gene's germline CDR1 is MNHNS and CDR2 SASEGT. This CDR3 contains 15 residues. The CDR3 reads CASSDVAGRRQPQHF. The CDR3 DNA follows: TGTGCCAGCAGTGATGTGGCAGGCCGTCGCCAGCCCCAGCATTTT.

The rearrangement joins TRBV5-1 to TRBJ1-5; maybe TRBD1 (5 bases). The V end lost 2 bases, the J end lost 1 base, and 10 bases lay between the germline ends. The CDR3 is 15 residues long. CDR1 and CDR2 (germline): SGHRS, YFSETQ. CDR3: CASSFGTASNQPQHF. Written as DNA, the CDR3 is TGCGCCAGCAGCTTCGGGACGGCAAGCAATCAGCCCCAGCATTTT.

The CDR3 region is CASNRGAGPTGEQYF. The CDR3 region has the DNA TGTGCCAGCAACCGGGGGGCAGGGCCCACCGGGGAGCAGTACTTC. This chain connects TRBV6-5 to TRBJ2-7; D might be TRBD2 (7 bases). V was trimmed by 7 bases and J by 7 bases, leaving 23 bases between them. The CDR3 consists of 15 residues. The germline V gene has CDR1 MNHEY and CDR2 SVGAGI.

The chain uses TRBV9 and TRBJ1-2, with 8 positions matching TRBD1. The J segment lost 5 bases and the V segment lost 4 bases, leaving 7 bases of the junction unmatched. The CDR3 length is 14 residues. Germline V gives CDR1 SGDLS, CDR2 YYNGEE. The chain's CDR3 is CASSLGGTGYGYTF. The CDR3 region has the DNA TGTGCCAGCAGCCTCGGCGGGACAGGATATGGCTACACCTTC.